The present entry profiles one TCR beta chain with its context. These data originate in a study of T-cell reconstitution after alpha-beta-depleted transplantation in children. The TCRbeta library was prepared with unique molecular identifiers. From the PCR reads, TCRdb called clonotypes with MiXCR, one entry per CDR3 protein. The sample lists 500,000 to 600,000 distinct CDR3 sequences, 27% occurring once. CDR1 is GTSNPN, CDR2 SVGIG, per germline (reference sequence). The CDR3 is 17 residues long. V was pared by 1 base and J by 6 bases, with 9 bases of the junction left unmatched. The sample here was PBMCs, taken before TCRalphabeta/CD19-depleted stem cell transplant. The J gene is TRBJ2-5, the V gene TRBV30; 15 bases match TRBD2. The sequence was obtained from a boy in the first two years of life with Wiskott-Aldrich syndrome, due to receive a stem cell transplant. The CDR3 reads CAWSAGGLAGGRKTQYF. The CDR3 bases are TGTGCCTGGAGTGCAGGGGGACTAGCGGGAGGTCGGAAGACCCAGTACTTC.